The following is a T cell receptor beta chain sequence with its context. These data belong to a study of T cell changes during pregnancy in multiple sclerosis. Data came from immunoSEQ multiplex PCR; TCRdb stores just in-frame clones and leaves some out. The repertoire holds under 60,000 clones, with around 92% as singletons. The sequence was obtained from a female donor with multiple sclerosis, enrolled in a pregnancy study. Sequencing used CD4+ T cells from peripheral blood mononuclear cells, obtained in the third trimester of pregnancy.

The CDR3 nucleotides are TGTGCCAGCAGCCAAGGTGGGGGGAACTATGGCTACACCTTC. Translating gives CASSQGGGNYGYTF. The genes are TRBV4-2 and TRBJ1-2; weak D call: TRBD1 (5 bases). The CDR3 has 14 amino acids. Germline V lookup: CDR1 LGHNA, CDR2 YNFKEQ. V lost 1 base to trimming and J lost 2 bases, with 8 bases between them.